The sequence of this T cell receptor beta chain was determined in a study of immune evolution from preneoplasia to lung adenocarcinoma. Study findings and constraints: Later-stage lesions appeared to have more T cells, more diversity, less clonality.

Germline CDR1 and CDR2: SGDLS and YYNGEE. The CDR3 length is 15 residues. V lost 0 bases to trimming and J lost 0 bases, with 9 bases between them. Histologic diagnosis was independently verified by two lung pathologists. By sample share, this clone is large. Its antigen is still unknown. This table comes from immunoSEQ multiplex PCR, and its TCRdb copy is limited to in-frame clones, with some not included. The sample has approximately 6,600 clones, roughly 74% seen once; the top ten hold 9.8%. Sequenced input: FFPE adjacent normal lung tissue. V and J are TRBV9 and TRBJ1-1, with TRBD1 as a possible D gene (6 bases). The origin of this receptor is an older donor with lung adenocarcinoma. The CDR3 loop reads CASSVEGVMNTEAFF. In nucleotides, the CDR3 is TGTGCCAGCAGCGTAGAGGGGGTCATGAACACTGAAGCTTTCTTT.